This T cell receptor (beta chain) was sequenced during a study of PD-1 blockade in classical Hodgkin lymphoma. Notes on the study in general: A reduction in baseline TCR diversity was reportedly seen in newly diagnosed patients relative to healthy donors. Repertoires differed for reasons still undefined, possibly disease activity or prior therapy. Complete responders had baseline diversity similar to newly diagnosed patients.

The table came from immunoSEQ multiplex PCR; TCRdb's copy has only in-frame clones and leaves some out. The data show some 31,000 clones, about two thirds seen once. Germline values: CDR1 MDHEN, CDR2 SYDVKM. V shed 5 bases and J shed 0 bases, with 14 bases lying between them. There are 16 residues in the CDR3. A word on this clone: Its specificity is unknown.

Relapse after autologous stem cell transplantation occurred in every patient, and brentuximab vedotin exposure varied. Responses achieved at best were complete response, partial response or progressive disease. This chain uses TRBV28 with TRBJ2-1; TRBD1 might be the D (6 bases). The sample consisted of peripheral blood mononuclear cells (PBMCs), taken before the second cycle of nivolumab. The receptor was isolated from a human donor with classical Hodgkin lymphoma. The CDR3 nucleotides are TGTGCCAGCAGTGCAGGGGTTCGGAGCTCCTACAATGAGCAGTTCTTC. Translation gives CASSAGVRSSYNEQFF. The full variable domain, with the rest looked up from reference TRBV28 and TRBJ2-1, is DVKVTQSSRYLVKRTGEKVFLECVQDMDHENMFWYRQDPGLGLRLIYFSYDVKMKEKGDIPEGYSVSREKKERFSLILESASTNQTSMYLCASSAGVRSSYNEQFFGPGTRLTVL.